This T cell receptor beta chain stems from a study of T-cell reconstitution after alpha-beta-depleted transplantation in children. Researchers prepared the TCRbeta library using unique molecular identifiers, the study reports. TCRdb analysed the PCR reads with MiXCR anew, one entry per CDR3 protein. The sample consists of about 900,000 distinct CDR3 sequences, about 31% of them appearing once. As regards this clonotype: The antigen remains unidentified.

Findings and limits, study-wide: A year had passed since transplant, and T-cell counts and diversity by then came mostly from newly produced T cells. Surviving recipient cells, namely T cells and thymic progenitors, were the source of high day-60 TCRbeta diversity in some patients. At around two months after transplant, the alpha-beta T cells were reportedly derived from several hundred expanded clones that came from non-depleted graft cells.

With 6 bases removed from V and 6 bases from J, the gap between germline ends came to 15 bases. The CDR3 sequence is 14 residues long. CDR1 is ENHRY, CDR2 SYGVKD, per germline. The sample in question was PBMCs, mostly from graft donor cells, obtained 360 days after TCRalphabeta/CD19-depleted stem cell transplant. The J gene is TRBJ2-1, the V gene TRBV10-3; D ambiguous. The clonotype originates from a boy younger than two who had a stem cell transplant for SCID, so the T cells may come from the graft donor. CDR3 coding DNA: TGTGCCATCAGGAACGGTGCTCTACTCAATGAGCAGTTCTTC. Translation gives CAIRNGALLNEQFF.